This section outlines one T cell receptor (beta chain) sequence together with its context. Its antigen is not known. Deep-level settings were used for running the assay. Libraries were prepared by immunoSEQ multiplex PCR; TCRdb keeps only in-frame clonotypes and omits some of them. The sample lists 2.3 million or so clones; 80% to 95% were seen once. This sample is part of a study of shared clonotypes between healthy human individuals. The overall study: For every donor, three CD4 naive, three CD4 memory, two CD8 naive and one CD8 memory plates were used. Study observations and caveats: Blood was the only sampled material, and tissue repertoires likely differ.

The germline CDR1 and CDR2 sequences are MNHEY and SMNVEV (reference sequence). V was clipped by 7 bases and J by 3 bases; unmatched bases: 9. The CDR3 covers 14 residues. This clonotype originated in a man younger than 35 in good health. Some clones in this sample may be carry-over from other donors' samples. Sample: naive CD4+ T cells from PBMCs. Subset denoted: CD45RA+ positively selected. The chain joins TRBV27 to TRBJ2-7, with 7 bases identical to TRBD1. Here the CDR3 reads CASKRGTEVYEQYF. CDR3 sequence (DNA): TGTGCCAGCAAAAGGGGGACAGAGGTCTACGAGCAGTACTTC.